These 16 T cell receptor beta chains were sequenced from one sample in a study of read filtering for tumor transcriptome and immune sequencing. From roughly 0.4 ug of RNA, a library with molecular barcoded alpha/delta and beta/gamma adaptors was made. TCRdb re-called the reads through MiXCR, storing one row per CDR3 protein. This sample has some 15,000 distinct CDR3 sequences, with roughly 20% found just once. Source material: a population of CD138-negative cells sorted from bone marrow. The receptors derive from a donor at least 40 years old with multiple myeloma.

This clonotype was observed at least ten times. This chain links TRBV3-1 with TRBJ2-1; 9 bases are a match to TRBD2. Germline V CDR1 and CDR2: LGHDT, YNNKEL (reference sequence). V lost 4 bases to trimming and J lost 9 bases; unmatched junction nucleotides: 10. This CDR3 comprises 15 residues. The CDR3, as DNA: TGTGCCAGCAGCCTAGCGGGAGTACGGGCTAGTGAGCAGTTCTTC. Protein sequence: CASSLAGVRASEQFF.

This clonotype was observed many times. V gene TRBV10-1 combines with J gene TRBJ1-1; possible D gene TRBD1, 5 bases. V dropped 4 bases and J dropped 11 bases, with 14 bases sitting between them. The CDR3 is 12 amino acids. Germline lookup yields CDR1 WNHNN and CDR2 SYGVQD (reference sequence). The chain's CDR3 is CASSGDRLIAFF. In DNA form, the CDR3 reads TGCGCCAGCAGTGGGGACCGTTTAATTGCTTTCTTT.

There are many counts of this clonotype. The J gene is TRBJ2-1, the V gene TRBV6-2 or TRBV6-3; TRBD1 matches 12 bases. Trimming took 6 bases from V and 6 from J; bases not matched to a gene: 9. The germline CDR1 and CDR2 sequences are MNHEY and SVGEGT. The CDR3 spans 16 residues. CDR3 loop: CASRKAGTGGLNEQFF. Written as DNA, the CDR3 is TGTGCCAGCAGGAAGGCCGGGACAGGGGGCCTCAATGAGCAGTTCTTC.

The chain is built from TRBV6-5 and TRBJ2-2, with unresolved D. The germline gives CDR1 MNHEY, CDR2 SVGAGI. V was trimmed by 6 bases and J by 7 bases, leaving 9 bases between them. The CDR3 has 12 residues. The CDR3 nucleotides read TGTGCCAGCAGATCGGGTGGCGGGGAGCTGTTTTTT. It yields the protein CASRSGGGELFF.

This clonotype was counted only a few times. The V call is TRBV7-9, the J call TRBJ2-2, with no clear D. Per the germline V gene, CDR1 is SEHNR and CDR2 is FQNEAQ (reference sequence). The germline V and J ends were trimmed by 1 base and 6 bases, with 3 bases remaining between them. CDR3 length equals 12 residues. The CDR3 loop reads CASSLDAGELFF. The CDR3 DNA sequence: TGTGCCAGCAGCTTAGATGCCGGGGAGCTGTTTTTT.

In this sample, this clonotype turned up many times. This CDR3 reads CASSSPDPRGKYNEQFF. CDR3 bases: TGTGCCAGCAGCTCCCCAGATCCCCGGGGCAAATACAATGAGCAGTTCTTC. This rearrangement joins TRBV11-3 to TRBJ2-1; D may correspond to TRBD1 or TRBD2 (5 bases each). CDR3 length: 17 amino acids. Trimming took 4 bases from V and 4 from J, leaving 20 bases between them. The germline CDR1 and CDR2 sequences are SGHNT and YENEEA.

This clonotype was seen many times. The germline gene is not matched at one end of the junction; a read error may be the cause. The CDR3: CASSQVTGGPTGHEQFF. The CDR3 bases are TGTGCCAGCAGCCAAGTCACGGGGGGGCCAACCGGTCATGAGCAGTTCTTC. This rearrangement joins TRBV4-1 to TRBJ2-1; TRBD2 agrees at 8 bases. This CDR3 comprises 17 residues. CDR1 and CDR2 (germline): MGHRA, YSYEKL.

The chain uses TRBV5-4 and TRBJ1-2; no firm D call. The CDR3 has 14 residues. V was cut by 1 base and J by 0 bases, with 7 bases left in between. CDR1 is SGHNT and CDR2 is YYREEE in the germline V gene (reference sequence). In DNA, the CDR3 is TGTGCCAGCAGCTTGCCAGGAGCTAACTATGGCTACACCTTC. Encoded protein: CASSLPGANYGYTF.

The chain uses TRBV15 and TRBJ2-5; D remains unclear. V lost 3 bases and J 5 bases, leaving 7 bases between the germline ends. The CDR3 covers 12 residues. CDR1 LNHNV and CDR2 YYDKDF come from the germline V gene (reference sequence). The CDR3 reads CATSRIDETQYF. CDR3 coding DNA: TGTGCCACCAGCAGGATCGACGAGACCCAGTACTTC.

This clonotype has a count of ten or more. The chain uses TRBV5-1 and TRBJ2-1, with 8 bases lining up with TRBD1. CDR3 size: 15 residues. Germline lookup yields CDR1 SGHRS and CDR2 YFSETQ. V lost 3 bases to trimming and J lost 6 bases; unmatched junction nucleotides: 8. The CDR3 reads CASSWGTGGGNEQFF. The CDR3 region has the DNA TGCGCCAGCAGCTGGGGGACAGGAGGTGGCAATGAGCAGTTCTTC.

A remark on this clonotype: A read error may be the cause here, since a much bigger clone is one base away. The V gene is TRBV6-6, the J gene TRBJ1-6; D uncertain. Germline CDR1 and CDR2: MNHNY and SVGAGI (reference sequence). Trimming stripped 1 base from V and 7 bases from J, with 8 bases between. The CDR3 contains 14 residues. CDR3 coding DNA: TGTGCCAGCAGTTACTTATATGCCAATTCACCCCTCCACTTT. It is translated as CASSYLYANSPLHF.

Details on this clonotype: This may be a read error, as it is one base from a much larger clone. This CDR3 is CSARVLDNEQSF. The CDR3 DNA reads TGCAGTGCTAGAGTTTTGGACAATGAGCAGTCCTTC. The V and J genes are TRBV20-1 and TRBJ2-1; a weak D match, TRBD1 (5 bases). This CDR3 contains 12 residues. Germline-derived CDR1 and CDR2 are DFQATT and SNEGSKA (reference sequence).

This clonotype has ten or more counts. The chain carries TRBV29-1 and TRBJ2-5, with 9 bases aligning to TRBD1. The CDR3 contains 13 residues. In germline, CDR1 is SQVTM, CDR2 ANQGSEA. V lost 6 bases to trimming and J lost 5 bases; unmatched junction nucleotides: 7. Written as DNA, the CDR3 is TGCAGCGTGAACAGGGGGCGGGTGGAGACCCAGTACTTC. Its protein is CSVNRGRVETQYF.

As regards this clonotype: This may be a read error: a much more frequent sequence differs by one nucleotide. This chain links TRBV6-2 or TRBV6-3 with TRBJ2-6; no reliable D call. Trimming left V 2 bases short and J 3 bases short, with 17 bases between. Per the germline V gene, CDR1 is MNHEY and CDR2 is SVGEGT. The CDR3 contains 18 residues. CDR3 sequence reads: CASSYPPGGVGGANVLTF. The DNA for the CDR3 is TGTGCCAGCAGTTACCCGCCCGGTGGAGTTGGTGGGGCCAACGTCCTGACTTTC.

Ten or more counts support this clonotype. V gene TRBV19 combines with J gene TRBJ2-7; 9 bases are a match to TRBD1. Germline assignment: CDR1 LNHDA and CDR2 SQIVND (reference sequence). The CDR3 consists of 11 residues. V shed 8 bases and J 6 bases; nucleotides not matched to a gene: 2. DNA of the CDR3: TGTGCCAGTGGGACAGGGTCCGAGCAGTACTTC. Residues: CASGTGSEQYF.

This clonotype was observed a handful of times. The V call is TRBV19, the J call TRBJ2-7; D unclear. CDR3 length: 14 amino acids. CDR1 LNHDA and CDR2 SQIVND come from the germline V gene (reference sequence). V was trimmed by 5 bases and J by 1 base, leaving 12 bases between them. CDR3 amino acids: CASSPSRASYEQYF. CDR3 DNA sequence: TGTGCCAGTAGTCCCTCCCGGGCTTCCTACGAGCAGTACTTC.